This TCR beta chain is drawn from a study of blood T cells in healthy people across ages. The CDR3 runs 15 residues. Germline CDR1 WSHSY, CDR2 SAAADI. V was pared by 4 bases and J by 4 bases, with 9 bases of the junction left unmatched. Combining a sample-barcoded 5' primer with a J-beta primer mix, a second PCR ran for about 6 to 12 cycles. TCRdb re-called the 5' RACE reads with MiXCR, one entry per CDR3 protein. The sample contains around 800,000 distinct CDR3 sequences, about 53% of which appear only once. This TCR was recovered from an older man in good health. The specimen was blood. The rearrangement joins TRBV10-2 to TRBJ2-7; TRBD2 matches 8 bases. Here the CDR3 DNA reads TGCGCCAGCAGTGTGGGGGGGACTAGGTTTTACGAGCAGTACTTC. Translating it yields CASSVGGTRFYEQYF.